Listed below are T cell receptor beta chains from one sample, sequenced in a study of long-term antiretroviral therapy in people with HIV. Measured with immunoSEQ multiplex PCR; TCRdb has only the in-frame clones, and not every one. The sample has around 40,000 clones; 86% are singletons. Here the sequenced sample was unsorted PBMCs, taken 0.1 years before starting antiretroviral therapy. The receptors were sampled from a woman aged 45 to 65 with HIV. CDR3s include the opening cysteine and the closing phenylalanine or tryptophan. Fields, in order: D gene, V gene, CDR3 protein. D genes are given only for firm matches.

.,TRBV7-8,CASTPGNRDEQFF
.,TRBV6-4,CASAEGDGQPQHF
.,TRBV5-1,CASSGGGGEPQHF
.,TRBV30,CAWSRYGTEAFF
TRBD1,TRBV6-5,CACGGGQGAIKQYF
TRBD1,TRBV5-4,CASSATDRGPPYEQYF
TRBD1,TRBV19,CASSGGDRGPLSYEQYF
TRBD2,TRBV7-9,CAGARGGQETQYF
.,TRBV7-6,CASSFGRGYGYTF
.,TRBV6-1,CASSDAAGGNQPQHF
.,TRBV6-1,CASSSIGGVAEAFF
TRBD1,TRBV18,CASSPSAGGYGYTF
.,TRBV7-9,CASSVYGHQETQYF
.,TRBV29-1,CSVEGSAGQEYNEQFF
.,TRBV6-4,CACRGGGTASPYEQYF
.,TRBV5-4,CASSLGGPGVVGYTF
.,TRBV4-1,CASSQTGGAYNEQFF
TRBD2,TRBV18,CASSPMRLAGGSTDTQYF
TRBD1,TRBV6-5,CASSYEPGGGNTIYF
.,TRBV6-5,CASSRGAEAFF
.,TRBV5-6,CASSPLGGDGSYEQYF
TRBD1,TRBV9,CASSGGQGGNTEAFF
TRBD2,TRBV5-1,CASNPSLGTSGVSGFF
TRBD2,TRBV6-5,CASSYRLAVTGELFF
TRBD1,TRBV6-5,CASRAAGTGGGYTF
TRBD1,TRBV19,CASSIRDRESGGELFF
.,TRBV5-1,CASSLDRADNSPLHF
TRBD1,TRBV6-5,CASSNRDRGHEQYF
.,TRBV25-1,CASSEPGTEAFF
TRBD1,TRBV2,CASAARDRVNSPLHF
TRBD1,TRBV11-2,CASSFTGTGNSPLHF
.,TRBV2,CASTARRLDTGELFF
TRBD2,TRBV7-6,CASSLEQRGGPKGTGELFF
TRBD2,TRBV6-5,CASSWTETSGNYEQYF
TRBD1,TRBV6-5,CASSKRQGTEAFF
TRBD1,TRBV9,CASSPGGKDQPQHF
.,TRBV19,CASSTVGDTQYF
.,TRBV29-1,CSVEEVDHTEAFF
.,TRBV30,CAWSVRQISNYGYTF
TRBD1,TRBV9,CASSSTGFGNTIYF
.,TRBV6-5,CASGPGTSAGNEQFF
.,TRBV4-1,CASSQEGAGIGTEAFF
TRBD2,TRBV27,CASSLGGGAGETQYF
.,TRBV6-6,CASRVQMDSPLHF
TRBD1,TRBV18,CASSPQGAGYGYTF
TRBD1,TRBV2,CASRQTGGHYYGYTF
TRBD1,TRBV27,CASSLRTGGHNEQFF
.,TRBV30,CAWTAGNYGYTF
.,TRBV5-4,CASSPRTEKNIQYF
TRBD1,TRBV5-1,CASSWDRGSDYEQYF